The 3 T cell receptor beta chains below all came from one sample that was sequenced in a study of type 1 and type 2 diabetes patients. PCR was run on genomic DNA. Amplification of the beta chain CDR3 used 30 forward and 13 reverse multiplex primers. TCRdb reanalysed the multiplex PCR reads using MiXCR and keeps one entry per CDR3 protein. The data show approximately 260,000 distinct CDR3 sequences, roughly 50% seen once. Sequenced input: peripheral blood mononuclear cells (PBMCs). Receptor source: a man between 18 and 29 years old with type 2 diabetes.

This rearrangement joins TRBV6-5 to TRBJ2-3; D is unclear. The CDR3 is made up of 15 amino acids. The ends were cut back, 6 bases at V and 4 bases at J, with 17 bases in the middle. Germline CDR1 reads MNHEY; CDR2 reads SVGAGI. CDR3 protein: CASRDRTAGPDTQYF. In nucleotides, the CDR3 is TGTGCCAGCAGGGACCGGACCGCTGGGCCAGATACGCAGTATTTT.

The chain carries TRBV14 and TRBJ1-2; D perhaps matches TRBD1 (5 bases). Germline assignment: CDR1 SGHDN and CDR2 FVKESK. The CDR3 has 14 residues. Trimming removed 5 bases at V and 6 bases at J, with 16 bases between. The DNA of the CDR3 is TGTGCCAGCAGCGTAGGCCCCAGGGCCGATGGCTACACCTTC. Protein: CASSVGPRADGYTF.

The chain couples TRBV25-1 to TRBJ2-3; D unclear. Per germline, CDR1 MGHDK and CDR2 SYGVNS. This CDR3 is built from 14 residues. V lost 9 bases and J lost 10, with 23 bases in between. CDR3 loop: CASSIWRPQSPQYF. The CDR3 DNA sequence: TGTGCCAGTAGTATTTGGAGACCCCAAAGCCCGCAGTATTTT.